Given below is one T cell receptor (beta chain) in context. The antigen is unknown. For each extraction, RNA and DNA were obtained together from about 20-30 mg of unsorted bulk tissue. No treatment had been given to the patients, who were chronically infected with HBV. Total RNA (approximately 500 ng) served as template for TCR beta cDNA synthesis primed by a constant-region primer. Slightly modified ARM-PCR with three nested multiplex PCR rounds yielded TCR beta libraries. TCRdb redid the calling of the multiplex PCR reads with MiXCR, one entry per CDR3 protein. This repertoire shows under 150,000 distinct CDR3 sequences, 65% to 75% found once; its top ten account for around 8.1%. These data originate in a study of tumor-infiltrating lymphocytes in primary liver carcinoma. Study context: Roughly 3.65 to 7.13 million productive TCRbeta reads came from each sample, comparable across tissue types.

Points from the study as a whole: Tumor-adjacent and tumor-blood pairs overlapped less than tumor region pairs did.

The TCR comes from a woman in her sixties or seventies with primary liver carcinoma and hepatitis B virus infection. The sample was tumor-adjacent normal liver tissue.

CDR3 coding DNA: TGCAGCGTTGAAGATCCCTGGGACCTGCTTGGCTACACCTTC. It encodes CSVEDPWDLLGYTF. The chain recombines TRBV29-1 with TRBJ1-2; the D gene is possibly TRBD1 (5 bases). The CDR3 extends over 14 amino acids. Germline CDR1 reads SQVTM; CDR2 reads ANQGSEA. V gave up 0 bases and J gave up 7 bases, with 15 bases separating them.